The 30 T cell receptor beta chains in this list originate from one sample, sequenced in a study of cytomegalovirus exposure and HLA in healthy donors. With 60 Vbeta and 13 Jbeta primers, the PCR was carried out. The assay was immunoSEQ multiplex PCR, and TCRdb's table has in-frame clones only and misses some. The sample contains 100,000 to 150,000 clones, more than 80% of which appear only once. Sequencing was performed on PBMCs. Receptor source: a male donor in good health and CMV-seronegative.

This clone was seen a few times. This rearrangement joins TRBV2 to TRBJ2-7; D is perhaps TRBD1 (5 bases). V was trimmed by 2 bases and J by 4 bases, leaving 9 bases between them. Germline-derived CDR1 and CDR2 are SNHLY and FYNNEI. The CDR3 extends over 13 amino acids. CDR3 sequence (DNA): TGTGCCAGCAGTGAAAGGGGTCCGTACGAGCAGTACTTC. Protein product: CASSERGPYEQYF.

The chain carries TRBV7-2 and TRBJ1-1; D is unresolved. Germline CDR1 is SGHTA and CDR2 is FQGNSA. This CDR3 spans 14 amino acids. The V and J ends lost 1 base and 3 bases respectively, with 9 bases between them. Here the CDR3 reads CASSLVAGYTEAFF. For the CDR3, the DNA is TGTGCCAGCAGCTTAGTAGCGGGGTACACTGAAGCTTTCTTT.

In this sample, this clone turned up once. The chain uses TRBV2 and TRBJ2-7; the D gene is possibly TRBD1 (5 bases). The CDR3 is made up of 14 amino acids. Deletions cut 6 bases from V and 1 base from J, with 13 bases between. Germline-derived CDR1 and CDR2 are SNHLY and FYNNEI. CDR3 DNA sequence: TGTGCCAGCAGACCCGACAGAAAATCCTACGAGCAGTACTTC. Translation gives CASRPDRKSYEQYF.

This clone was detected once. V is TRBV5-1 and J is TRBJ1-2; TRBD1 agrees at 8 bases. Unmatched junction bases numbered 7, after V lost 6 bases and J lost 0 bases. CDR3 length equals 15 residues. Germline CDR1 SGHRS, CDR2 YFSETQ. The CDR3 loop reads CASIPGQGANYGYTF. CDR3 nucleotides: TGCGCCAGCATCCCCGGACAGGGAGCTAACTATGGCTACACCTTC. Together with reference TRBV5-1 and TRBJ1-2, the CDR3 gives the full variable domain: KAGVTQTPRYLIKTRGQQVTLSCSPISGHRSVSWYQQTPGQGLQFLFEYFSETQRNKGNFPGRFSGRQFSNSRSEMNVSTLELGDSALYLCASIPGQGANYGYTFGSGTRLTVV.

This sequence joins TRBV6-1 and TRBJ1-2, with D unclear. Per the germline V gene, CDR1 is MNHNS and CDR2 is SASEGT. The CDR3 has 13 residues. Trimming took 3 bases from V and 8 from J, leaving 13 bases between them. CDR3 sequence: CASSDISLAGYTF. CDR3 coding DNA: TGTGCCAGCAGTGATATATCCTTGGCAGGCTACACCTTC.

V gene TRBV9 combines with J gene TRBJ2-1, with a tentative D call TRBD1 (6 bases). From germline, CDR1 is SGDLS and CDR2 YYNGEE. The CDR3 covers 15 residues. The germline V and J ends were trimmed by 0 bases and 7 bases, with 14 bases remaining between them. The CDR3 protein is CASSVGTQGTNEQFF. CDR3 nucleotide sequence: TGTGCCAGCAGCGTAGGCACGCAGGGGACAAATGAGCAGTTCTTC.

This chain uses TRBV5-4 with TRBJ2-7; a possible D gene is TRBD1 (5 bases). Per the germline V gene, CDR1 is SGHNT and CDR2 is YYREEE (reference sequence). This CDR3 contains 13 residues. V lost 0 bases and J 3 bases, leaving 7 bases between the germline ends. CDR3 in amino acids: CASSLETDYEQYF. The CDR3 DNA reads TGTGCCAGCAGCTTGGAGACAGACTACGAGCAGTACTTC. Filled out from reference TRBV5-4 and TRBJ2-7, the complete variable domain reads ETGVTQSPTHLIKTRGQQVTLRCSSQSGHNTVSWYQQALGQGPQFIFQYYREEENGRGNFPPRFSGLQFPNYSSELNVNALELDDSALYLCASSLETDYEQYFGPGTRLTVT.

This clone has a handful of counts. The chain joins TRBV2 to TRBJ2-2; TRBD1 is a possible D gene (6 bases). The CDR3 is 15 amino acids. V was trimmed by 4 bases and J by 0 bases, leaving 9 bases between them. Germline V CDR1 and CDR2: SNHLY, FYNNEI. Here the CDR3 reads CASSVGAPNTGELFF. CDR3 DNA sequence: TGTGCCAGCAGTGTGGGGGCCCCGAACACCGGGGAGCTGTTTTTT. The full variable domain, rest sourced from reference TRBV2 and TRBJ2-2, is EPEVTQTPSHQVTQMGQEVILRCVPISNHLYFYWYRQILGQKVEFLVSFYNNEISEKSEIFDDQFSVERPDGSNFTLKIRSTKLEDSAMYFCASSVGAPNTGELFFGEGSRLTVL.

The chain joins TRBV12-5 to TRBJ1-4, with a possible D match to TRBD1 (5 bases). Trimming removed 0 bases at V and 6 bases at J, with 23 bases between. CDR1 is LGHNT, CDR2 FRNRAP, per germline. The CDR3 is 19 residues long. As DNA, the CDR3 is TGTGCTAGTGGTTTGGTAGGAGGGGTGAACAGGCCAATTCATGAAAAACTGTTTTTT. Translating gives CASGLVGGVNRPIHEKLFF. The entire variable domain, with the rest obtained from reference TRBV12-5 and TRBJ1-4, is as follows: DARVTQTPRHKVTEMGQEVTMRCQPILGHNTVFWYRQTMMQGLELLAYFRNRAPLDDSGMPKDRFSAEMPDATLATLKIQPSEPRDSAVYFCASGLVGGVNRPIHEKLFFGSGTQLSVL.

This clone turned up a few times. The J gene is TRBJ1-2, the V gene TRBV19; no reliable D call. This CDR3 is 13 amino acids long. Deletions cut 3 bases from V and 8 bases from J, with 13 bases between. The V gene's germline CDR1 is LNHDA and CDR2 SQIVND (reference sequence). Written as DNA, the CDR3 is TGTGCCAGTAGTATTGCGGGAATAGGCGGCTACACCTTC. Amino acids: CASSIAGIGGYTF.

This CDR3 is CASSLVAGGVDTQYF. The CDR3 DNA reads TGTGCCAGCAGCTTGGTGGCGGGAGGGGTAGATACGCAGTATTTT. This chain connects TRBV5-8 to TRBJ2-3; TRBD2 matches 9 bases. Germline assignment: CDR1 SGHTS and CDR2 YDEGEE. The CDR3 length is 15 residues. The J segment lost 5 bases and the V segment lost 0 bases, leaving 4 bases of the junction unmatched.

This sequence joins TRBV10-3 and TRBJ2-1, with 8 bases lining up with TRBD2. Germline V gives CDR1 ENHRY, CDR2 SYGVKD. The CDR3 runs 14 residues. Losses at the gene ends were 2 bases for V and 5 bases for J; bases not matched to a gene: 2. The CDR3 protein is CAISEPGLDNEQFF. The CDR3 DNA sequence: TGTGCCATCAGTGAGCCGGGACTAGACAATGAGCAGTTCTTC.

V gene TRBV9 combines with J gene TRBJ2-1; 9 bases align to TRBD2. V shed 3 bases, J shed 2 bases, and the junction held 3 bases outside the gene matches. Germline CDR1 is SGDLS and CDR2 is YYNGEE. This CDR3 is built from 15 residues. CDR3: CASSGRTSAYNEQFF. The CDR3 coding sequence is TGTGCCAGCAGCGGGAGGACTAGCGCCTACAATGAGCAGTTCTTC.

This rearrangement joins TRBV19 to TRBJ2-5; D is perhaps TRBD1 (6 bases). Germline CDR1 is LNHDA and CDR2 is SQIVND (reference sequence). This CDR3 has 15 residues. The V and J ends lost 5 bases and 2 bases respectively, with 15 bases between them. The CDR3 sequence: CASSAQGQIQETQYF. CDR3 sequence (DNA): TGTGCCAGTAGTGCACAGGGCCAAATTCAAGAGACCCAGTACTTC. Drawing the rest from reference TRBV19 and TRBJ2-5, the complete variable domain is DGGITQSPKYLFRKEGQNVTLSCEQNLNHDAMYWYRQDPGQGLRLIYYSQIVNDFQKGDIAEGYSVSREKKESFPLTVTSAQKNPTAFYLCASSAQGQIQETQYFGPGTRLLVL.

This chain joins TRBV6-4 and TRBJ1-1; D not resolved. CDR1 is MRHNA, CDR2 SNTAGT, per germline. V lost 0 bases and J lost 13, with 18 bases in between. The CDR3 is 14 residues long. The CDR3 is CASSDSPEIGSVFF. The CDR3 DNA sequence: TGTGCCAGCAGTGACTCTCCGGAAATCGGAAGCGTTTTCTTT.

This chain joins TRBV7-9 and TRBJ2-3; 8 bases match TRBD2. The V gene's germline CDR1 is SEHNR and CDR2 FQNEAQ (reference sequence). V shed 5 bases, J shed 2 bases, and the junction held 9 bases outside the gene matches. CDR3 length: 16 amino acids. DNA of the CDR3: TGTGCCAGCAGCCCAAGGACTAGCCTCCCCACAGATACGCAGTATTTT. This encodes CASSPRTSLPTDTQYF. Full variable domain (outside the CDR3, taken from reference TRBV7-9 and TRBJ2-3): DTGVSQNPRHKITKRGQNVTFRCDPISEHNRLYWYRQTLGQGPEFLTYFQNEAQLEKSRLLSDRFSAERPKGSFSTLEIQRTEQGDSAMYLCASSPRTSLPTDTQYFGPGTRLTVL.

This clone showed up just once. The rearrangement links TRBV19 to TRBJ1-4; D is perhaps TRBD1 (5 bases). CDR3 size: 14 residues. V was pared by 5 bases and J by 5 bases, with 12 bases between. The germline V gene has CDR1 LNHDA and CDR2 SQIVND (reference sequence). The CDR3 is CASSLRVGNEKLFF. CDR3 in DNA: TGTGCCAGTAGTCTCAGGGTCGGAAATGAAAAACTGTTTTTT. The whole variable domain, filled in from reference TRBV19 and TRBJ1-4, reads DGGITQSPKYLFRKEGQNVTLSCEQNLNHDAMYWYRQDPGQGLRLIYYSQIVNDFQKGDIAEGYSVSREKKESFPLTVTSAQKNPTAFYLCASSLRVGNEKLFFGSGTQLSVL.

The V gene is TRBV7-9, the J gene TRBJ2-3; a possible D gene is TRBD1 (6 bases). V gave up 7 bases and J gave up 2 bases, with 13 bases separating them. There are 14 residues in the CDR3. Per germline, CDR1 SEHNR and CDR2 FQNEAQ (reference sequence). In nucleotides, the CDR3 is TGTGCCAGCAACCACAGGGCCATCACAGATACGCAGTATTTT. As protein: CASNHRAITDTQYF.

A note on this clone: Germline and junction disagree at one end, which may indicate a read error. Here the CDR3 DNA reads TGTTCCAGCAGCTTAGTTGGGACAGGGGAGACTGAAGCTTTCTTT. It encodes CSSSLVGTGETEAFF. V is TRBV7-9 and J is TRBJ1-1; 10 bases map to TRBD1. Germline loops: CDR1 SEHNR, CDR2 FQNEAQ (reference sequence). The length of the CDR3 is 15 residues.

V and J are TRBV18 and TRBJ1-1; D might be TRBD1 (5 bases). The CDR3 loop spans 12 amino acids. CDR1 KGHSH and CDR2 LQKENI come from the germline V gene. V lost 6 bases and J lost 3, with 8 bases in between. The CDR3 spells CASSFRDTEAFF. As DNA, the CDR3 is TGTGCCAGCTCTTTCAGGGACACTGAAGCTTTCTTT.

This chain connects TRBV4-1 to TRBJ1-5, with 7 positions matching TRBD1. The V and J ends lost 1 base and 11 bases, in that order; junction bases with no gene match: 11. There are 15 residues in the CDR3. The V gene's germline CDR1 is MGHRA and CDR2 YSYEKL. The CDR3 DNA is TGCGCCAGCAGCCAAGCAGGGACAGCGCGGAAGGCCCAGCATTTT. As protein: CASSQAGTARKAQHF.

This chain joins TRBV30 and TRBJ2-2, with 7 bases fitting TRBD1. V gave up 1 base and J gave up 3 bases; unmatched junction bases: 5. Looked up from germline, CDR1 is GTSNPN and CDR2 is SVGIG (reference sequence). The CDR3 totals 15 residues. CDR3 bases: TGTGCCTGGAGTGGGACAAGGGGGCACACCGGGGAGCTGTTTTTT. This codes for CAWSGTRGHTGELFF.

The rearrangement joins TRBV5-6 to TRBJ2-7; unclear D gene. Germline-derived CDR1 and CDR2 are SGHDT and YYEEEE. This CDR3 comprises 11 residues. Trimming removed 3 bases from V and 2 bases from J, with 3 bases in between. This CDR3 reads CASSSPYEQYF. The DNA for the CDR3 is TGTGCCAGCAGCTCTCCCTACGAGCAGTACTTC.

This clone was counted a few times. The J gene is TRBJ2-1, the V gene TRBV7-6, with D unresolved. Between the trimmed V and J ends, which lost 1 base and 4 bases, there was a span of 14 bases. The germline V gene encodes CDR1 SGHVS and CDR2 FNYEAQ. The CDR3 has 16 residues. This chain's CDR3 is CASSLVFQAQYNEQFF. DNA of the CDR3: TGTGCCAGCAGCTTAGTGTTCCAGGCCCAATACAATGAGCAGTTCTTC.

The chain carries TRBV7-9 and TRBJ1-2; D call uncertain. Germline V gene sequence: CDR1 SEHNR, CDR2 FQNEAQ (reference sequence). The CDR3 length is 11 residues. Trimming removed 4 bases at V and 3 bases at J, with 3 bases between. This chain's CDR3 is CASSSDYGYTF. CDR3 coding DNA: TGTGCCAGCAGCTCCGACTATGGCTACACCTTC.

In its sample, this clone was seen once. The chain uses TRBV13 and TRBJ1-3; D is perhaps TRBD1 (6 bases). Per germline, CDR1 PRHDT and CDR2 FYEKMQ (reference sequence). This CDR3 has 15 amino acids. Trimming pared 5 bases from V and 0 bases from J, leaving 11 bases between. The chain's CDR3 is CASSPTGSSGNTIYF. DNA for the CDR3: TGTGCCAGCAGCCCTACAGGGTCCTCTGGAAACACCATATATTTT. The whole variable domain, remainder taken from reference TRBV13 and TRBJ1-3, is AAGVIQSPRHLIKEKRETATLKCYPIPRHDTVYWYQQGPGQDPQFLISFYEKMQSDKGSIPDRFSAQQFSDYHSELNMSSLELGDSALYFCASSPTGSSGNTIYFGEGSWLTVV.

The rearrangement uses TRBV7-9 and TRBJ1-1; 7 bases map to TRBD1. This CDR3 comprises 15 residues. The germline CDR1 and CDR2 sequences are SEHNR and FQNEAQ (reference sequence). Germline trimming cut 6 bases from V and 8 bases from J; bases unmatched to any gene: 15. The CDR3 protein is CASRPRSQGVGEAFF. CDR3 sequence (DNA): TGTGCCAGCAGGCCCAGATCCCAGGGGGTGGGGGAAGCTTTCTTT.

J is TRBJ2-7 and V is TRBV27; TRBD2 matches at 8 bases. Germline V lookup: CDR1 MNHEY, CDR2 SMNVEV (reference sequence). CDR3 size: 15 residues. Unmatched junction bases numbered 8, after V lost 3 bases and J lost 4 bases. CDR3 sequence (DNA): TGTGCCAGCAGTTTCCTTAGCGGGACCCCATACGAGCAGTACTTC. Translation gives CASSFLSGTPYEQYF.

This chain joins TRBV7-2 and TRBJ2-7; 16 bases fit TRBD2. CDR3 size: 17 residues. The germline CDR1 and CDR2 sequences are SGHTA and FQGNSA. V gave up 2 bases and J gave up 5 bases; unmatched junction bases: 6. CDR3 sequence reads: CASSLLGTSGRADEQYF. The DNA for the CDR3 is TGTGCCAGCAGCTTACTCGGGACTAGCGGGAGGGCCGACGAGCAGTACTTC.

The rearrangement uses TRBV5-4 and TRBJ2-3; tentative D call: TRBD2 (5 bases). Trimming left V 2 bases short and J 0 bases short, with 10 bases between. This CDR3 region has 15 residues. Germline assignment: CDR1 SGHNT and CDR2 YYREEE (reference sequence). The chain's CDR3 is CASSLPDSSTDTQYF. CDR3 sequence (DNA): TGTGCCAGCAGCTTACCGGACTCTAGCACAGATACGCAGTATTTT.